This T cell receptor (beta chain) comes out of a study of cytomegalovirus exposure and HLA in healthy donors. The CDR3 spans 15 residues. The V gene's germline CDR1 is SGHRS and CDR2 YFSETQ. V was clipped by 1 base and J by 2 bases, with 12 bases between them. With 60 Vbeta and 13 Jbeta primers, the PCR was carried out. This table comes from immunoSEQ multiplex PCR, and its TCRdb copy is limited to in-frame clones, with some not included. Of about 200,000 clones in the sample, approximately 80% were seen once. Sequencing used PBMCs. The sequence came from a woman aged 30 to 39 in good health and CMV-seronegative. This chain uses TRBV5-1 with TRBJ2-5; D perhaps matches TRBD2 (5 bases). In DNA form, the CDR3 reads TGCGCCAGCAGCTTGTTCGCGGGCCGGCAAGAGACCCAGTACTTC. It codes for CASSLFAGRQETQYF.